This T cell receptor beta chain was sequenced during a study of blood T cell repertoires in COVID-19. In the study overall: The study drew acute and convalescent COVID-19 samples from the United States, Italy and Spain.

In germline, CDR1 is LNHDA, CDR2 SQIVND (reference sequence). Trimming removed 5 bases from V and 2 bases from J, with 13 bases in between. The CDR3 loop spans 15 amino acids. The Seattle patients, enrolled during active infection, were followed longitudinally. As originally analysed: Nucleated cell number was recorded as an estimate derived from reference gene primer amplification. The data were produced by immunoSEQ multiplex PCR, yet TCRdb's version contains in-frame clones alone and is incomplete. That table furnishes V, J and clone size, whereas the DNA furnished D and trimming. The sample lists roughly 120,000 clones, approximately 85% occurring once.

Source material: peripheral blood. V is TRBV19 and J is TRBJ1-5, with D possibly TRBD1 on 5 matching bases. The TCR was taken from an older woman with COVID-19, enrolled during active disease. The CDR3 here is CASSSARVRNQPQHF. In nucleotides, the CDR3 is TGTGCCAGTAGTTCAGCCAGGGTTCGCAATCAGCCCCAGCATTTT.